The rows below give T cell receptor beta chains drawn from one sample of a study of OX40 agonist ivuxolimab in advanced cancers. Method: immunoSEQ multiplex PCR; TCRdb's copy keeps in-frame clones and lacks some. The profile shows around 93,000 clones, 80% to 90% of them singletons. The specimen comprised CD4+ or CD8+ T cells sorted from blood, sampled in a trial of the OX40 agonist ivuxolimab. Receptors originate from an adult with an advanced solid tumor such as melanoma, head and neck, liver or kidney cancer. Both conserved end residues are part of each CDR3. A D gene is named only where the DNA matches it firmly. The listing skips clone size in some rows; elsewhere it reads once, few, many or a size class.

>.|TRBV7-6|TRBJ2-7|.
TGTGCCAGCAGCTCGGACCATCTAAAGCAGTACTTC
CASSSDHLKQYF
>.|TRBV7-6|TRBJ2-7|TRBD1
TGTGCCAGCAGCCCGACAGGGGAAACACCCTACGAGCAGTACTTC
CASSPTGETPYEQYF
>.|TRBV4-1|TRBJ2-1|.
TGCGCCAGCAGCCAAGTCCTTAACGAGCAGTTCTTC
CASSQVLNEQFF
>.|TRBV15|TRBJ1-2|.
TGTGCCACCAGCAGCGGGCGGAATAACTATGGCTACACCTTC
CATSSGRNNYGYTF
>.|TRBV7-2|TRBJ1-4|.
TGTGCCAGCAGCTTATTAGATCTCGGTGAAAAACTGTTTTTT
CASSLLDLGEKLFF
>.|TRBV19|TRBJ2-7|.
TGTGCCAGTAGCGACCTTGAGGGGGGCTACGAGCAGTACTTC
CASSDLEGGYEQYF
>.|TRBV5-6|TRBJ2-7|.
TGTGCCAGCAGCCTACAACCTCGGGGGGCCCACGAGCAGTACTTC
CASSLQPRGAHEQYF
>.|TRBV7-8|TRBJ1-4|.
TGTGCCAGCAGCTCCGGGAGGAGGCCTGAAAAACTGTTTTTT
CASSSGRRPEKLFF
>few|TRBV7-3|TRBJ1-1|.
TGTGCCAGCAGCGAAACAGTTAACACTGAAGCTTTCTTT
CASSETVNTEAFF
>.|TRBV10-3|TRBJ2-5|.
TGTGCCATCAGTCCGACGGGTCCCAGAGAGACCCAGTACTTC
CAISPTGPRETQYF
>.|TRBV7-9|TRBJ2-1|.
TGTGCCAGCAGTTCAAAGGGTAGTGGGGAGCAGTTCTTC
CASSSKGSGEQFF
>.|TRBV6-5|TRBJ1-1|.
TGTGCCAGCAGTTACTCTAATGGATTGAACACTGAAGCTTTCTTT
CASSYSNGLNTEAFF
>.|TRBV6-6|TRBJ2-5|TRBD2
TGTGCCAGCAGTTACTCGTCACTAGCGGGAGCGTCTTTGTACTTC
CASSYSSLAGASLYF
>.|TRBV5-3|TRBJ2-7|TRBD2
TGTGCCAGAAGTTCGAGACGACCGGGGGGATCAATCTACGAGCAGTACTTC
CARSSRRPGGSIYEQYF
>.|TRBV7-2|TRBJ2-1|TRBD2
TGTGCCAGCAGCTTAGTTACCGGGGGGGCATCCTACAATGAGCAGTTCTTC
CASSLVTGGASYNEQFF
>.|TRBV14|TRBJ2-2|.
TGTGCCAGCAGCCAAAGCAGCGGCACCGGGGAGCTGTTTTTT
CASSQSSGTGELFF
>once|TRBV4-1|TRBJ1-2|.
TGCGCCAGCAGCCGACGGGGGGCGGAAGGCTACACCTTC
CASSRRGAEGYTF
>.|TRBV7-9|TRBJ2-3|TRBD1
TGTGCCAGCAGCTTGGACAGGGCCTTCCCCACAGATACGCAGTATTTT
CASSLDRAFPTDTQYF
>.|TRBV25-1|TRBJ1-1|TRBD1
TGTGCCAGCAGGGCGTCAGGGGGGGACACTGAAGCTTTCTTT
CASRASGGDTEAFF
>.|TRBV6-5|TRBJ2-7|TRBD1
TGTGCCAGCAGTGTCCTCTTGGGACAGGGCTACGAGCAGTACTTC
CASSVLLGQGYEQYF
>.|TRBV18|TRBJ2-5|.
TGTGCCAGCTCACTTACTCAAGAGACCCAGTACTTC
CASSLTQETQYF
>once|TRBV18|TRBJ2-1|.
TGTGCCAGCTCACAAACCCCTAAAACAGTTAACAATGAGCAGTTCTTC
CASSQTPKTVNNEQFF
>.|TRBV11-1|TRBJ2-4|.
TGTGCCAGCAGCCTTCAGGGTCATCTTACCAAAAACATTCAGTACTTC
CASSLQGHLTKNIQYF
>.|TRBV14|TRBJ2-1|.
TGTGCCAGCAGCCAAGATCGGCAGGGTGAGCAGTTCTTC
CASSQDRQGEQFF
>.|TRBV4-1|TRBJ2-7|TRBD2
TGCGCCAGCAGCCAAGATAACGCGGGAGCCGTCTACGAGCAGTACTTC
CASSQDNAGAVYEQYF
>.|TRBV6-5|TRBJ2-7|TRBD1
TGTGCCAGCGGGACAGGGGCCTACGAGCAGTACTTC
CASGTGAYEQYF
>once|TRBV7-6|TRBJ2-2|TRBD2
TGTGCCAGCAGCACGGGACTAGCGGGAGGTTCCGGGGAGCTGTTTTTT
CASSTGLAGGSGELFF
>once|TRBV5-1|TRBJ2-3|TRBD1
TGCGCCAGCAGCAACCCACAGGGGGCGGGAGATACGCAGTATTTT
CASSNPQGAGDTQYF
>.|TRBV6-1|TRBJ2-5|.
TGTGCCAGCAGAGGGGGTAGTTGGGGTGGACAAACGTACTTC
CASRGGSWGGQTYF
>.|TRBV27|TRBJ1-1|TRBD1
TGTGCCAGCAGTTTACAAGGGACAGCCAACACTGAAGCTTTCTTT
CASSLQGTANTEAFF
>.|TRBV30|TRBJ1-1|.
TGTGCCTGGAGGGGAATGGGCGCGAACACTGAAGCTTTCTTT
CAWRGMGANTEAFF
>.|TRBV5-6|TRBJ1-5|TRBD1
TGTGCCAGCAGCTTCGCCGGGACAGGCAATCAGCCCCAGCATTTT
CASSFAGTGNQPQHF
>.|TRBV5-8|TRBJ1-1|.
TGTGCCAGCAGTAGGACCGGTACGAGGAACACTGAAGCTTTCTTT
CASSRTGTRNTEAFF
>.|TRBV4-1|TRBJ2-1|.
TGCGCCAGCAGCCAAGTTGCCTCACCCAATGAGCAGTTCTTC
CASSQVASPNEQFF
>.|TRBV25-1|TRBJ1-4|.
TGTGCCAGCAGTGATCGGCTCCTGGGCGCTAATGAAAAACTGTTTTTT
CASSDRLLGANEKLFF
>.|TRBV6-5|TRBJ2-5|TRBD1
TGTGCCAGCAGTTACTCGCAGGGGGCGGACCAAGAGACCCAGTACTTC
CASSYSQGADQETQYF
>.|TRBV19|TRBJ1-5|.
TGTGCCAGTAGTATAGCCAGGGTCGGGCAGCCCCAGCATTTT
CASSIARVGQPQHF
>.|TRBV7-7|TRBJ2-7|.
TGTGCTAGCAGCCGGGGACTCCCGCCTTCCTACGAGCAGTACTTC
CASSRGLPPSYEQYF
>.|TRBV5-1|TRBJ2-1|TRBD2
TGCGCCAGCAGCCCTCGATCCGGGACTACCTACAATGAGCAGTTCTTC
CASSPRSGTTYNEQFF
>.|TRBV10-1|TRBJ2-2|.
TGCGCCAGCAGTGAACGACTTTCGAACACCGGGGAGCTGTTTTTT
CASSERLSNTGELFF
>.|TRBV5-4|TRBJ2-5|.
TGTGCCAGCAGCTTGGCGGGGGCTCAGGAGACCCAGTACTTC
CASSLAGAQETQYF
>.|TRBV19|TRBJ2-1|TRBD2
TGTGCCAGCGGGGGTTCGGGACTAGCACACAATGAGCAGTTCTTC
CASGGSGLAHNEQFF
>.|TRBV7-9|TRBJ2-7|.
TGTGCCAGCAGCTTAGAGGCAGGGTTGGGCTACGAGCAGTACTTC
CASSLEAGLGYEQYF
>.|TRBV11-3|TRBJ2-1|.
TGTGCCAGCAGCTTAACGGGGGGCGGGTACAATGAGCAGTTCTTC
CASSLTGGGYNEQFF
>.|TRBV20-1|TRBJ2-4|.
TGCAGTGCTAGAGTTGTGGGAGTTCAGTACTTC
CSARVVGVQYF
>.|TRBV5-4|TRBJ2-5|.
TGTGCCAGCAGCTTGGCCAACACCTTAAGGGAGACCCAGTACTTC
CASSLANTLRETQYF